The TCR beta chain under discussion was sequenced for a study of identifying expanded T cells in peripheral blood. Repertoires were generated with immunoSEQ multiplex PCR, while TCRdb's copy carries only in-frame clones and drops some. The data contain 95,000 to 150,000 clones, more than 75% of them singletons. Worth noting for this clone: The target antigen is unknown.

Study-level results: Roughly two-week clone count variance significantly increased as total template count grew. About 1.2 clones differed between technical replicates, versus around 16 and 19 over time.

Trimming stripped 1 base from V and 4 bases from J, with 10 bases between. The CDR3 extends over 15 amino acids. Germline V gene sequence: CDR1 LGHNT, CDR2 FRNRAP. This TCR came from a person aged 18-70 years in good health. The sample was blood. This chain connects TRBV12-5 to TRBJ2-2, with no clear D. In DNA form, the CDR3 reads TGTGCTAGTGGTTTGGGGACCCCCATCACCGGGGAGCTGTTTTTT. It specifies CASGLGTPITGELFF.